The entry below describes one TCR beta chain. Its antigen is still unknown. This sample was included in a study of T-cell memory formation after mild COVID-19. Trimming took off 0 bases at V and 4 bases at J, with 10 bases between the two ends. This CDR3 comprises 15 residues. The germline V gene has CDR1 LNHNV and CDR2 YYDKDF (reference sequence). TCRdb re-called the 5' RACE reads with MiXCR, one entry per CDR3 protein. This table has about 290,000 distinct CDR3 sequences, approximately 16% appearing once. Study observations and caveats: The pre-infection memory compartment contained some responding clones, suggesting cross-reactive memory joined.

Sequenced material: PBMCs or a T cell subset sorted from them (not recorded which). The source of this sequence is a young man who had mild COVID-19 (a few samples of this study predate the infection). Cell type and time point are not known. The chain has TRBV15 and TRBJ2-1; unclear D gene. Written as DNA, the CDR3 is TGTGCCACCAGCAGAGATAAGTACGGTTACAATGAGCAGTTCTTC. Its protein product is CATSRDKYGYNEQFF.